The 18 T cell receptor beta chains presented below share a single source sample, sequenced in a study of PD-1 blockade in classical Hodgkin lymphoma. With no exception, relapse followed autologous stem cell transplantation in all patients, and brentuximab vedotin exposure varied. Some clones are missing from TCRdb's copy, which holds only in-frame ones; the method was immunoSEQ multiplex PCR. The table records some 100,000 clones, roughly 91% of them present only once. The sample was peripheral blood mononuclear cells (PBMCs), taken before the second cycle of nivolumab. The receptors were sampled from a human donor with classical Hodgkin lymphoma.

This sequence joins TRBV19 and TRBJ1-5; no firm D call. Germline assignment: CDR1 LNHDA and CDR2 SQIVND (reference sequence). The V end lost 2 bases, the J end lost 5 bases, and 13 bases lay between the germline ends. This CDR3 is 15 amino acids long. The CDR3 DNA follows: TGTGCCAGTAGTATAAACGTGGCAGAACATCAGCCCCAGCATTTT. Its translation is CASSINVAEHQPQHF.

V is TRBV19 and J is TRBJ1-1; TRBD1 agrees at 9 bases. CDR3 length equals 13 residues. Germline V gene lookup returns CDR1 LNHDA and CDR2 SQIVND (reference sequence). V trimming: 9 bases; J trimming: 3 bases; junction bases outside the gene matches: 5. Here the CDR3 reads CASTGGPDTEAFF. The CDR3 bases are TGTGCCAGCACAGGGGGCCCTGACACTGAAGCTTTCTTT.

The chain carries TRBV11-3 and TRBJ2-3; D unresolved. CDR1 SGHNT and CDR2 YENEEA come from the germline V gene. The CDR3 extends over 15 amino acids. With 1 base removed from V and 2 bases from J, the gap between germline ends came to 10 bases. The CDR3, as DNA: TGTGCCAGCAGCTTAGTGGGTTCAGCCACAGATACGCAGTATTTT. This translates into CASSLVGSATDTQYF.

V gene TRBV27 combines with J gene TRBJ2-5, with 11 bases lining up with TRBD2. CDR3 length equals 14 residues. The germline V gene has CDR1 MNHEY and CDR2 SMNVEV (reference sequence). The J segment lost 2 bases and the V segment lost 8 bases, leaving 4 bases of the junction unmatched. The CDR3 is CASGGLAAQETQYF. Here the CDR3 DNA reads TGTGCCAGCGGGGGACTAGCGGCTCAAGAGACCCAGTACTTC.

The V call is TRBV4-1, the J call TRBJ1-4; the D is unclear. The CDR3 is made up of 18 amino acids. Between the trimmed V and J ends, which lost 3 bases and 7 bases, there was a span of 24 bases. From germline, CDR1 is MGHRA and CDR2 YSYEKL. The CDR3 region is CASSQRTASTLDVEKLFF. DNA for the CDR3: TGCGCCAGCAGCCAGAGAACGGCCTCCACCTTAGATGTTGAAAAACTGTTTTTT.

The DNA for the CDR3 is TGTGCCAGCAGCGTAGGGACAGGGGACGCCTACGAGCAGTACTTC. Amino acids: CASSVGTGDAYEQYF. The V gene is TRBV9, the J gene TRBJ2-7; 9 bases are shared with TRBD1. The CDR3 has 15 amino acids. The trim removed 0 bases at V and 2 bases at J, leaving 3 bases unmatched. The germline gives CDR1 SGDLS, CDR2 YYNGEE.

The rearrangement uses TRBV29-1 and TRBJ1-5; maybe TRBD1 (6 bases). This CDR3 is 13 amino acids long. Germline loops: CDR1 SQVTM, CDR2 ANQGSEA. V lost 4 bases to trimming and J lost 3 bases, with 10 bases between them. The CDR3 sequence is CSVVGGLNQPQHF. CDR3 coding DNA: TGCAGCGTTGTAGGGGGGCTCAATCAGCCCCAGCATTTT.

V and J are TRBV5-6 and TRBJ2-1; D is unresolved. V lost 4 bases to trimming and J lost 0 bases, with 14 bases between them. The length of the CDR3 is 16 residues. CDR1 and CDR2 (germline): SGHDT, YYEEEE. The CDR3 loop is CASSAGLPNSYNEQFF. CDR3 nucleotide sequence: TGTGCCAGCAGCGCCGGCCTACCGAACTCCTACAATGAGCAGTTCTTC. Using reference TRBV5-6 and TRBJ2-1 for the parts outside the CDR3, the full variable domain is DAGVTQSPTHLIKTRGQQVTLRCSPKSGHDTVSWYQQALGQGPQFIFQYYEEEERQRGNFPDRFSGHQFPNYSSELNVNALLLGDSALYLCASSAGLPNSYNEQFFGPGTRLTVL.

This clone has just one count. The chain uses TRBV7-2 and TRBJ1-1, with 7 positions matching TRBD1. This CDR3 is built from 13 residues. Germline V lookup: CDR1 SGHTA, CDR2 FQGNSA. V was clipped by 2 bases and J by 6 bases; unmatched bases: 3. CDR3 in DNA: TGTGCCAGCAGCTTAAGACAGGGCGCTGAAGCTTTCTTT. Translating it yields CASSLRQGAEAFF.

There are a few counts of this clone. The chain employs TRBV27 and TRBJ1-2; TRBD1 is a possible D gene (5 bases). Germline V gene lookup returns CDR1 MNHEY and CDR2 SMNVEV (reference sequence). This CDR3 region has 13 residues. V lost 3 bases to trimming and J lost 1 base, with 6 bases between them. The CDR3 sequence: CASSLQGNYGYTF. For the CDR3, the DNA is TGTGCCAGCAGTTTGCAGGGTAACTATGGCTACACCTTC.

In DNA form, the CDR3 reads TGTGCCACCAGGCCGGGACAGGGTCGGGGGAACTATGGCTACACCTTC. This translates into CATRPGQGRGNYGYTF. V usage is TRBV15 and J usage is TRBJ1-2; 9 positions agree with TRBD1. The V segment lost 6 bases and the J segment 2 bases; nucleotides outside the gene matches: 10. The CDR3 covers 16 residues. Germline loops: CDR1 LNHNV, CDR2 YYDKDF (reference sequence).

This clone was found once. The chain uses TRBV5-1 and TRBJ1-3, with no clear D. The V end was cut by 0 bases, the J end by 0 bases, with 10 bases between. This CDR3 spans 16 amino acids. The germline V gene encodes CDR1 SGHRS and CDR2 YFSETQ. The CDR3 coding sequence is TGCGCCAGCAGCTTGGGGGCGTATGGCTCTGGAAACACCATATATTTT. This sequence encodes CASSLGAYGSGNTIYF.

J is TRBJ1-2 and V is TRBV10-3, with a weak D call TRBD1 (5 bases). V was cut by 7 bases and J by 8 bases, with 11 bases left in between. CDR3 length: 11 residues. Per germline, CDR1 ENHRY and CDR2 SYGVKD. The chain's CDR3 is CAITGNGGYTF. In nucleotides, the CDR3 is TGTGCCATCACAGGGAACGGCGGCTACACCTTC.

This clone was found once. CDR3 region: CARTGDTEAFF. CDR3 coding DNA: TGTGCCAGAACAGGGGACACTGAAGCTTTCTTT. The V call is TRBV5-3, the J call TRBJ1-1; D may be TRBD1 (6 bases). TRBV5-3 is identified as an open reading frame with a role that is uncertain. The CDR3 sequence is 11 residues long. V was clipped by 6 bases and J by 3 bases, with 6 bases between them.

V usage is TRBV19 and J usage is TRBJ1-5, with TRBD1 matching 8 bases. V dropped 8 bases and J dropped 5; count of bases not matched to a gene: 17. Germline CDR1 is LNHDA and CDR2 is SQIVND (reference sequence). The CDR3 is 17 amino acids. CDR3 protein: CASRTGQGGAGDQPQHF. The CDR3 DNA reads as TGTGCCAGTCGAACCGGACAGGGAGGCGCCGGGGATCAGCCCCAGCATTTT.

The rearrangement uses TRBV29-1 and TRBJ2-1, with a tentative D call TRBD2 (5 bases). V lost 5 bases to trimming and J lost 0 bases, with 20 bases between them. The CDR3 runs 17 residues. The germline CDR1 and CDR2 sequences are SQVTM and ANQGSEA. The CDR3 DNA reads as TGCAGCGTTCCCTCCCCTAGCAAGAGGAGCTCCTACAATGAGCAGTTCTTC. Protein sequence: CSVPSPSKRSSYNEQFF.

This clone was seen a single time. J is TRBJ2-3 and V is TRBV7-6; no firm D call. Between the trimmed V and J ends, which lost 6 bases and 6 bases, there was a span of 7 bases. Germline V gene lookup returns CDR1 SGHVS and CDR2 FNYEAQ. This CDR3 spans 11 amino acids. The CDR3 DNA follows: TGTGCCAGCAGAGACCGGGATACGCAGTATTTT. It encodes CASRDRDTQYF.

The chain links TRBV7-2 to TRBJ2-3; 9 bases fit TRBD1. The CDR3 has 18 residues. V shed 1 base and J 4 bases; nucleotides not matched to a gene: 12. Germline V gene data show CDR1 as SGHTA and CDR2 as FQGNSA. This CDR3 reads CASSLVGGTGYNPDTQYF. The CDR3 DNA is TGTGCCAGCAGCTTAGTGGGAGGGACAGGGTACAACCCAGATACGCAGTATTTT.